The entry that follows covers one T cell receptor (beta chain) sequence. The data stem from a study of CD8+CD57+ T cells in acquired aplastic anemia. Profiles of TCR beta VDJ and CDR3 were generated from a genomic DNA template. TCRdb used MiXCR to reprocess the reads, holding one entry per CDR3 protein. The sample has 150,000 to 200,000 distinct CDR3 sequences; 47% are singletons. V was shortened by 5 bases and J by 0 bases, with 7 bases between the two germline ends. This CDR3 has 13 amino acids. Looked up from germline, CDR1 is SEHNR and CDR2 is FQNEAQ (reference sequence). CD8+CD57+ cell expansion had been shown by flow cytometry in patients chosen for sequencing.

Material for sequencing was sorted CD4+, CD8+, or CD8+CD57+ T cells (not recorded which) from PBMCs. This clonotype was obtained from a human donor with aplastic anemia. V usage is TRBV7-9 and J usage is TRBJ1-1; D gene ambiguous. CDR3 sequence (DNA): TGTGCCAGCAGCCCAGTAATGAACACTGAAGCTTTCTTT. Its translation is CASSPVMNTEAFF.